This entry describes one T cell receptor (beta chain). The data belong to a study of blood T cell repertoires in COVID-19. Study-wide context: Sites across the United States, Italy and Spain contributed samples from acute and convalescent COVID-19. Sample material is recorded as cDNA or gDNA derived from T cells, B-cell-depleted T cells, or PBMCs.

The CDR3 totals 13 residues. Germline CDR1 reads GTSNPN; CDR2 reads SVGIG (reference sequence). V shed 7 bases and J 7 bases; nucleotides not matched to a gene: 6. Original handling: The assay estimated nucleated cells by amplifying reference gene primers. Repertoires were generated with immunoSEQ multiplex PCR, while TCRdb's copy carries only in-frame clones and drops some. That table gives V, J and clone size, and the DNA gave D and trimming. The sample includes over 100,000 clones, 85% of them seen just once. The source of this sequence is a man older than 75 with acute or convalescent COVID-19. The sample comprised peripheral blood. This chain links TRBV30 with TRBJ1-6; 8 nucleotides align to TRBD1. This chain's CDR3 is CASTGQDNSPLHF. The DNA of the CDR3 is TGTGCCTCTACGGGACAGGACAATTCACCCCTCCACTTT.